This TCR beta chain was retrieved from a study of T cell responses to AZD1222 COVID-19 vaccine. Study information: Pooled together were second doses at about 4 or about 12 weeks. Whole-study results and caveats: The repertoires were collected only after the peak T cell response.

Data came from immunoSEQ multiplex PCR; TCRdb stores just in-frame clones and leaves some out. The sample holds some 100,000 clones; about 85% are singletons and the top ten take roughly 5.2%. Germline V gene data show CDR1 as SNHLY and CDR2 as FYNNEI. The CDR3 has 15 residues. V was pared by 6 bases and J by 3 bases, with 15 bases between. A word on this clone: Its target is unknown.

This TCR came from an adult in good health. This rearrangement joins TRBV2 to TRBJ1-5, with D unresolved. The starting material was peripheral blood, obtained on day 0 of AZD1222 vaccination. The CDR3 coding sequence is TGTGCCAGCAGACTCACCGGACTCTCCAATCAGCCCCAGCATTTT. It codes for CASRLTGLSNQPQHF.